These 17 T cell receptor beta chains were all obtained from the same sample, sequenced in a study of blood T cell repertoires in COVID-19. Assay used: immunoSEQ multiplex PCR; TCRdb lists only in-frame clones, some missing. The table has some 190,000 clones, roughly 84% seen once. The specimen was PBMCs or T cells enriched from blood (not recorded which). All receptors derive from a woman aged 30 to 39 who had been exposed to COVID-19.

This clone has ten or more counts. The chain employs TRBV6-1 and TRBJ2-5; tentatively, D is TRBD2 (5 bases). This CDR3 comprises 15 residues. Germline CDR1 MNHNS, CDR2 SASEGT. Trimming removed 1 base at V and 5 bases at J, with 14 bases between. This CDR3 is CASSEEGKRRETQYF. CDR3 in DNA: TGTGCCAGCAGTGAAGAGGGCAAGCGGCGGGAGACCCAGTACTTC.

This clone was found once. The rearrangement uses TRBV7-3 and TRBJ2-3, with D hard to call. Germline values: CDR1 SGHTA, CDR2 FQGTGA. Trimming removed 5 bases from V and 6 bases from J, with 12 bases in between. The CDR3 runs 13 residues. Here the CDR3 reads CASSPHLGDTQYF. The CDR3, as DNA: TGTGCCAGCAGCCCCCACCTCGGGGATACGCAGTATTTT.

The chain recombines TRBV2 with TRBJ1-2; D possibly corresponds to TRBD1 (6 bases). Trimming stripped 7 bases from V and 2 bases from J, with 17 bases between. The CDR3 runs to 15 residues. The germline V gene has CDR1 SNHLY and CDR2 FYNNEI. The CDR3 region is CASTGTTKGNYGYTF. Here the CDR3 DNA reads TGTGCCAGCACCGGGACAACTAAAGGGAACTATGGCTACACCTTC.

The genes are TRBV27 and TRBJ1-2; D ambiguous. There are 14 residues in the CDR3. V lost 8 bases to trimming and J lost 0 bases, with 13 bases between them. Germline V gives CDR1 MNHEY, CDR2 SMNVEV (reference sequence). This CDR3 reads CASGLMGANYGYTF. For the CDR3, the DNA is TGTGCCAGCGGACTTATGGGTGCTAACTATGGCTACACCTTC.

This chain uses TRBV20-1 with TRBJ1-2; D gene ambiguous. The CDR3 is 13 amino acids. Between the trimmed V and J ends, which lost 3 bases and 2 bases, there was a span of 10 bases. The germline V gene encodes CDR1 DFQATT and CDR2 SNEGSKA (reference sequence). The CDR3 region is CSASSGPNYGYTF. The CDR3 bases are TGCAGTGCTAGTAGCGGGCCCAACTATGGCTACACCTTC.

V gene TRBV2 combines with J gene TRBJ1-1; D is perhaps TRBD1 (5 bases). Germline CDR1 reads SNHLY; CDR2 reads FYNNEI. With 8 bases removed from V and 4 bases from J, the gap between germline ends came to 14 bases. The CDR3 consists of 13 residues. This chain's CDR3 is CASSLFGATEAFF. The CDR3 DNA follows: TGTGCCAGCTCCTTATTTGGGGCCACTGAAGCTTTCTTT.

V usage is TRBV19 and J usage is TRBJ2-2; the match to TRBD1 covers 8 bases. Germline-derived CDR1 and CDR2 are LNHDA and SQIVND (reference sequence). V lost 1 base and J lost 3; bases outside the gene matches: 7. The CDR3 is 17 residues long. The CDR3 region has the DNA TGTGCCAGTAGTATAGGTCAGGGGGCCCTGGACACCGGGGAGCTGTTTTTT. This codes for CASSIGQGALDTGELFF.

V and J are TRBV3-1 (or the pseudogene TRBV3-2) and TRBJ2-6; 8 bases align to TRBD2. The length of the CDR3 is 17 residues. Per the germline V gene, CDR1 is LGHDT and CDR2 is YNNKEL (reference sequence). J was trimmed by 3 bases and V by 2 bases; bases with no gene match: 6. The CDR3 loop reads CASSQWAGGFGANVLTF. The CDR3 DNA is TGTGCCAGCAGCCAATGGGCGGGAGGCTTTGGGGCCAACGTCCTGACTTTC.

The J gene is TRBJ1-6, the V gene TRBV6-5; 8 bases fit TRBD1. The V gene's germline CDR1 is MNHEY and CDR2 SVGAGI. Trimming removed 5 bases from V and 7 bases from J; junction bases left unmatched: 7. The CDR3 runs to 15 residues. The CDR3 sequence is CASSPRTGLNSPLHF. For the CDR3, the DNA is TGTGCCAGCAGTCCTAGGACAGGGCTAAATTCACCCCTCCACTTT.

This chain joins TRBV6-5 and TRBJ1-2; D is undetermined. CDR1 is MNHEY and CDR2 is SVGAGI in the germline V gene. CDR3 length: 11 amino acids. The V end lost 7 bases, the J end lost 4 bases, and 7 bases lay between the germline ends. The CDR3 here is CASILGYGYTF. CDR3 sequence (DNA): TGTGCCAGCATACTCGGCTATGGCTACACCTTC.

The V and J genes are TRBV5-5 and TRBJ2-1; 11 nucleotides align to TRBD2. CDR1 is SGHKS and CDR2 is YYEKEE in the germline V gene (reference sequence). Trimming removed 3 bases from V and 5 bases from J; junction bases left unmatched: 7. The CDR3 is 16 amino acids. For the CDR3, the DNA is TGTGCCAGCAGCTCGGAGGGGGGACTAGCGGACAATGAGCAGTTCTTC. It specifies CASSSEGGLADNEQFF.

The V call is TRBV6-6, the J call TRBJ1-6; 7 bases fit TRBD1. This CDR3 is 16 amino acids long. V was pared by 2 bases and J by 7 bases, with 8 bases of the junction left unmatched. The V gene's germline CDR1 is MNHNY and CDR2 SVGAGI (reference sequence). The CDR3 region is CASSYTTTGLNSPLHF. CDR3 in DNA: TGTGCCAGCAGTTACACAACGACAGGGTTGAATTCACCCCTCCACTTT.

This chain connects TRBV12-3 or TRBV12-4 to TRBJ1-2, with D unclear. Trimming shortened V by 3 bases and J by 4 bases, and 6 bases separated the two germline ends. There are 12 residues in the CDR3. CDR3 in DNA: TGTGCCAGCAGTTTGCCGGGCTATGGCTACACCTTC. Encoded protein: CASSLPGYGYTF.

The chain joins TRBV7-2 to TRBJ2-5, with 8 positions matching TRBD2. J gave up 4 bases and V 7 bases, and 8 bases lay outside the gene matches. Germline CDR1 and CDR2: SGHTA and FQGNSA. CDR3 size: 14 residues. The CDR3 protein is CASTPRLAGETQYF. The CDR3 bases are TGTGCCAGCACCCCCCGCCTAGCGGGAGAGACCCAGTACTTC. Drawing the rest from reference TRBV7-2 and TRBJ2-5, the complete variable domain is GAGVSQSPSNKVTEKGKDVELRCDPISGHTALYWYRQSLGQGLEFLIYFQGNSAPDKSGLPSDRFSAERTGGSVSTLTIQRTQQEDSAVYLCASTPRLAGETQYFGPGTRLLVL.

As DNA, the CDR3 is TGTGCCACCAGCAGAGATCGCGGGGTATCGGACTATGGCTACACCTTC. Translating it yields CATSRDRGVSDYGYTF. The J gene is TRBJ1-2, the V gene TRBV15; D ambiguous. CDR3 length equals 16 residues. Germline V CDR1 and CDR2: LNHNV, YYDKDF (reference sequence). V lost 0 bases, J lost 3 bases, and 14 bases lay in between.

This clone has more than one count but fewer than ten. This sequence joins TRBV11-2 and TRBJ2-7, with 7 bases aligning to TRBD1. The CDR3 is made up of 14 amino acids. Looked up from germline, CDR1 is SGHAT and CDR2 is FQNNGV. V was clipped by 1 base and J by 4 bases; unmatched bases: 4. This CDR3 is CASSLGDRTYEQYF. As DNA, the CDR3 is TGTGCCAGCAGCTTAGGGGACAGAACTTACGAGCAGTACTTC.

V and J are TRBV3-1 (or the pseudogene TRBV3-2) and TRBJ1-2, with 11 positions matching TRBD1. The CDR3 is 15 residues long. V dropped 5 bases and J dropped 5; count of bases not matched to a gene: 7. CDR1 LGHDT and CDR2 YNNKEL come from the germline V gene (reference sequence). The CDR3 region is CASSFGQGAGYGYTF. DNA of the CDR3: TGTGCCAGCAGCTTCGGACAGGGGGCGGGTTATGGCTACACCTTC.